This T cell receptor (beta chain) was captured in a study of post-analysis software for immune sequencing data. This CDR3 contains 13 residues. Per germline, CDR1 SGHTA and CDR2 FQGNSA. V was pared by 6 bases and J by 5 bases, with 2 bases of the junction left unmatched. TCR beta cDNA libraries had unique molecular identifiers. One entry per CDR3 protein results from TCRdb running MiXCR on the PCR reads. Among hundreds of thousands of distinct CDR3 sequences listed, approximately 30% were seen once. Notes on the study in general: Among roughly five TRBV segments more frequent in patients than controls were TRBV5-6, TRBV5-1 and TRBV20-1. Relative to controls, patients with multiple sclerosis showed significantly lower normalized Chao1 diversity.

As for this clonotype: The antigen is undetermined.

The chain is built from TRBV7-2 and TRBJ2-7, with TRBD1 identical over 12 bases. The receptor was isolated from a girl aged 10 to 17 with multiple sclerosis. Material for sequencing was blood. The CDR3 DNA follows: TGTGCCAGCAGAGGGACAGGGGGCAACGAGCAGTACTTC. It codes for CASRGTGGNEQYF.